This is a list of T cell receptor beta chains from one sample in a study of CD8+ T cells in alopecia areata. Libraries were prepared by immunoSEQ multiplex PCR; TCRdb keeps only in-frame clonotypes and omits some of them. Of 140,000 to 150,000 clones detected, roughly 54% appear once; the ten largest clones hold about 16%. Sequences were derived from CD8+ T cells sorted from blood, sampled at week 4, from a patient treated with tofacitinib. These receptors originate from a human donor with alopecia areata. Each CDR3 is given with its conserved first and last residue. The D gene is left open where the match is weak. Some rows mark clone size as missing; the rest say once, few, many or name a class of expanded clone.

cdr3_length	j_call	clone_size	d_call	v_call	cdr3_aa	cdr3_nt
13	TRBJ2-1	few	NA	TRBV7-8	CASRQGGYNEQFF	TGTGCCAGCAGGCAGGGGGGGTACAATGAGCAGTTCTTC
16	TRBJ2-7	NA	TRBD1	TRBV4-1	CASSQVQPRQGIEQYF	TGCGCCAGCAGCCAAGTACAGCCGAGACAGGGGATCGAGCAGTACTTC
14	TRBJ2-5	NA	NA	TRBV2	CASDEAGFQETQYF	TGTGCCAGTGATGAGGCGGGGTTCCAAGAGACCCAGTACTTC
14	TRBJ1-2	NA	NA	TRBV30	CACAGAPTNYGYTF	TGTGCCTGTGCAGGGGCACCTACTAACTATGGCTACACCTTC
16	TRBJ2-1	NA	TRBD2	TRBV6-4	CASSEEAGGGIWAQFF	TGTGCCAGCAGTGAAGAAGCGGGGGGAGGGATTTGGGCGCAGTTCTTC
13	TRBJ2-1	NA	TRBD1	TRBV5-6	CASRSTGKVEQFF	TGTGCCAGCAGATCGACAGGGAAGGTGGAGCAGTTCTTC
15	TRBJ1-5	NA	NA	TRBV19	CASSSPDRVNQPQHF	TGTGCCAGTAGTAGTCCGGACCGGGTCAATCAGCCCCAGCATTTT
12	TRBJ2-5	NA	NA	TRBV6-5	CASTNEKETQYF	TGTGCCAGCACTAACGAAAAAGAGACCCAGTACTTC
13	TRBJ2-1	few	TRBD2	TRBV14	CASSQTSWSEQFF	TGTGCCAGCAGCCAGACTAGCTGGAGTGAGCAGTTCTTC
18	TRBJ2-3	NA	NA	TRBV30	CAWSGLLGVFGYTDTQYF	TGTGCCTGGAGTGGACTGCTAGGGGTATTCGGCTACACAGATACGCAGTATTTT
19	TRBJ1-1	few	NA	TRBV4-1	CASSQDGAESGFNTAEAFF	TGCGCCAGCAGCCAAGATGGGGCAGAGAGCGGGTTTAACACGGCTGAAGCTTTCTTT
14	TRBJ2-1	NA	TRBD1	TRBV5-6	CASKGQRTYNEQFF	TGTGCCAGCAAGGGACAGAGAACCTACAATGAGCAGTTCTTC
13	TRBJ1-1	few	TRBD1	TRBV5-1	CASSQGANTEAFF	TGCGCCAGCAGTCAGGGGGCGAACACTGAAGCTTTCTTT
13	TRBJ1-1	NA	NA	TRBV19	CASMEGEVTEAFF	TGTGCCAGTATGGAGGGGGAGGTCACTGAAGCTTTCTTT
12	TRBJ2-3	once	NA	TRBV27	CASSGGTDTQYF	TGTGCCAGCTCGGGTGGCACAGATACGCAGTATTTT
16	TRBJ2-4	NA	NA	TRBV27	CASSPSAGPAKNIQYF	TGTGCCAGCAGTCCTAGCGCAGGGCCTGCCAAAAACATTCAGTACTTC
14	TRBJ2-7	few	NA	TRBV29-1	CSVVRDGVSYEQYF	TGCAGCGTCGTTCGGGACGGAGTCTCCTACGAGCAGTACTTC
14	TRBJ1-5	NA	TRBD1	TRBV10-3	CAISGTGPAGPQHF	TGTGCCATCAGTGGGACAGGGCCGGCGGGGCCCCAGCATTTT
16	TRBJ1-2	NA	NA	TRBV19	CASSIDWREANYGYTF	TGTGCCAGTAGTATAGATTGGAGGGAAGCTAACTATGGCTACACCTTC
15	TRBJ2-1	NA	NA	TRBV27	CASSYYQGPMYEQFF	TGTGCCAGCAGTTATTACCAGGGGCCGATGTATGAGCAGTTCTTC
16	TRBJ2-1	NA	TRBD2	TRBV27	CASSLSGTSGGNEQFF	TGTGCCAGCAGTTTATCGGGGACTAGCGGGGGCAATGAGCAGTTCTTC
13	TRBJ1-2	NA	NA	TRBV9	CASSVQQDYGYTF	TGTGCCAGCAGCGTACAACAGGACTATGGCTACACCTTC
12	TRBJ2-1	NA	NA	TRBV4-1	CASSQVRGFVVF	TGCGCCAGCAGCCAAGTGAGGGGCTTTGTGGTCTTC
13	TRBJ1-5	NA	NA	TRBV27	CASSYTDGQPQHF	TGTGCCAGCAGTTACACGGACGGTCAGCCCCAGCATTTT
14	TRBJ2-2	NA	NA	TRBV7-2	CASSPESDTGELFF	TGTGCCAGCAGCCCTGAATCGGACACCGGGGAGCTGTTTTTT
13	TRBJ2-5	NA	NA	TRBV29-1	CSVEDGPQESQYF	TGCAGCGTTGAAGACGGACCCCAAGAGTCCCAGTACTTC
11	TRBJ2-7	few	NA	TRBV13	CASSFGFEQYF	TGTGCCAGCAGCTTCGGGTTCGAGCAGTACTTC
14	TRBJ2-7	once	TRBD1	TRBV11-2	CASSLGTGSYEQYF	TGTGCCAGCAGCTTAGGGACAGGATCCTACGAGCAGTACTTC
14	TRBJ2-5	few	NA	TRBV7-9	CASSLVNSQETQYF	TGTGCCAGCAGCTTAGTCAATTCCCAAGAGACCCAGTACTTC
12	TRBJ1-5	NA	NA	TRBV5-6	CASSWGDQPQHF	TGTGCCAGCAGCTGGGGGGATCAGCCCCAGCATTTT